This T cell receptor beta chain was identified during a study of T cell responses to AZD1222 COVID-19 vaccine. General study findings and limits: Breadth and depth of Spike-specific TCRs rose after two AZD1222 doses.

Regarding this clone: Its antigen is as yet unknown.

Data came from immunoSEQ multiplex PCR; TCRdb stores just in-frame clones and leaves some out. The repertoire includes some 180,000 clones, roughly nine tenths of them detected once, and over 1.5% sits in the top ten. V lost 4 bases and J lost 2; bases outside the gene matches: 5. This CDR3 region has 16 residues. CDR1 and CDR2 (germline): SGHRS, YFSETQ. This rearrangement joins TRBV5-1 to TRBJ2-3; 12 bases match TRBD2. The receptor comes from an adult who received the AZD1222 COVID-19 vaccine. The starting material was peripheral blood, obtained 28 days after the second AZD1222 dose. CDR3: CASSPSGGGFTDTQYF. The CDR3 nucleotides are TGCGCCAGCAGCCCTAGCGGGGGGGGCTTCACAGATACGCAGTATTTT.